The rows below give T cell receptor beta chains drawn from one sample of a study of CD8 T cells in ankylosing spondylitis. MiXCR, applied by TCRdb to the 5' RACE reads, yields one record per CDR3 protein. This sample yields more than 500,000 distinct CDR3 sequences, of which roughly 5.2% are seen a single time; approximately 3.5% belongs to the top ten. The sequencing sample was made of blood, either unsorted or a sorted T cell fraction (not recorded which). Receptors originate from a male donor with ankylosing spondylitis. Each CDR3 is given with its conserved first and last residue. A D gene is named only where the DNA matches it firmly. Where a row states a size, it is once, few, many or the class of an expanded clone; other rows omit it.

J | D | size | V | DNA | CDR3
TRBJ1-2 | . | many | TRBV12-3/TRBV12-4 | TGTGCCAGCAGTTTAGAAACAGACCCTGGCTACACCTTC | CASSLETDPGYTF
TRBJ2-1 | . | few | TRBV14 | TGTGCCAGCAGCCAGGACCCGCATTTCGGTGAGCAGTTCTTC | CASSQDPHFGEQFF
TRBJ1-6 | . | many | TRBV9 | TGTGCCAGCAGCGTAGGGGGGGTATCACCCCTCCACTTT | CASSVGGVSPLHF
TRBJ2-7 | . | . | TRBV12-3/TRBV12-4 | TGTGCCTTCAGCAATCAATACGGCGGCATACTATCTTCCACCTACGAGCAGTACTTC | CAFSNQYGGILSSTYEQYF
TRBJ2-1 | TRBD2 | many | TRBV20-1 | TGCAGTGCTAGAGATTCTCCAGCGGGAGGGGATGAGCAGTTCTTC | CSARDSPAGGDEQFF
TRBJ2-1 | . | many | TRBV7-2 | TGTGCCAGCAGCCTGTTCCGGGATAACAATGAGCAGTTCTTC | CASSLFRDNNEQFF
TRBJ1-1 | TRBD1 | . | TRBV2 | TGTGCCAGCAACTCGCAGGGGGTAGGGACTGAAGCTTTCTTT | CASNSQGVGTEAFF
TRBJ2-7 | . | . | TRBV20-1 | TGCAGTGCTGGGGCGGGGTTGGGGAGGGAGCAGTACTTC | CSAGAGLGREQYF
TRBJ2-7 | TRBD2 | many | TRBV28 | TGTGCCAGCAGTTTCCCACTAGCGGGGAGTAATGGAGAGCAGTACTTC | CASSFPLAGSNGEQYF
TRBJ2-3 | TRBD2 | . | TRBV4-1 | TGCGCCAGCAGCCAAGAAGGAACTAGCGTGAGAGATACGCAGTATTTT | CASSQEGTSVRDTQYF
TRBJ2-5 | . | many | TRBV10-3 | TGTGCCATCAGTGAGTTAAAAGAGACCCAGTACTTC | CAISELKETQYF
TRBJ2-6 | . | many | TRBV20-1 | TGCAGTGCTACCCTCCCCGGGGCCAACGTCCTGACTTTC | CSATLPGANVLTF
TRBJ2-1 | . | few | TRBV6-1 | TGTGCCAGCAGATCTAGCGAAAGCTCCTACAATGAGCAGTTCTTC | CASRSSESSYNEQFF
TRBJ2-7 | . | few | TRBV4-3 | TGCGCCAGCAGCCAAGAGAGGCACAGGGCCTACGAGCAGTACTTC | CASSQERHRAYEQYF
TRBJ1-2 | . | many | TRBV27 | TGTGCCAGCAAGGGGGGCGGGGCTGGCTACACCTTC | CASKGGGAGYTF
TRBJ1-1 | TRBD1 | . | TRBV7-8 | TGTGCCAGCAGCCCCCGGACAGGGGCTTACACTGAAGCTTTCTTT | CASSPRTGAYTEAFF
TRBJ2-7 | TRBD2 | many | TRBV3-1 | TGTGCCAGCAGCCAAAGGCTAGCGGGATATTCCTACGAGCAGTACTTC | CASSQRLAGYSYEQYF
TRBJ1-2 | TRBD1 | . | TRBV12-3/TRBV12-4 | TGTGCCAGCAGCCAAGGACAGGGGGCTGACTATGGCTACACCTTC | CASSQGQGADYGYTF
TRBJ2-7 | . | . | TRBV12-3/TRBV12-4 | TGTGCCAGCAGTTTAAATTTGGGGGGGCGAATCTACGAGCAGTACTTC | CASSLNLGGRIYEQYF
TRBJ2-1 | . | few | TRBV7-6 | TGTGCCAGCAGCTCTTTTACAGGGTCTGAGCAGTTCTTC | CASSSFTGSEQFF
TRBJ2-1 | TRBD1 | many | TRBV7-8 | TGTGCCAGCAGCCGAAACAGGGGAAATGAGCAGTTCTTC | CASSRNRGNEQFF
TRBJ2-1 | . | many | TRBV12-5 | TGTGCTAGTGGTTTGTCTCTAGCGACAGTCTACAATGAGCAGTTCTTC | CASGLSLATVYNEQFF
TRBJ2-7 | TRBD1 | many | TRBV20-1 | TGCAGTCAAAGACAGGGCTACGAGCAGTACTTC | CSQRQGYEQYF
TRBJ1-4 | TRBD1 | many | TRBV20-1 | TGCAGTTCTTCACAGGGGGCCTTGGAAAAACTGTTTTTT | CSSSQGALEKLFF
TRBJ2-1 | TRBD1 | many | TRBV6-2/TRBV6-3 | TGTGCCAGCGATACAGGGGGCGCCAAGCTATTTCAGCAGTTCTTC | CASDTGGAKLFQQFF
TRBJ1-2 | . | many | TRBV29-1 | TGCAGCGTTGGAAACAGAGATGGCTACACCTTC | CSVGNRDGYTF
TRBJ2-1 | TRBD2 | many | TRBV12-3/TRBV12-4 | TGTGCCAGCAGTTTAGCTAGCGAGCGGGGGTACAATGAGCAGTTCTTC | CASSLASERGYNEQFF
TRBJ1-4 | TRBD1 | many | TRBV4-3 | TGCGCCAGCAGCCAAGTTAGAGGGGGCAGAAATGAAAAACTGTTTTTT | CASSQVRGGRNEKLFF
TRBJ1-5 | . | many | TRBV27 | TGTGCCAGCAGTTTCCTGGCAAGTCAGCCCCAGCATTTT | CASSFLASQPQHF
TRBJ2-3 | . | many | TRBV7-2 | TGTGCCAGCAGCCCCTCGGCCCGCGGCACAGATACGCAGTATTTT | CASSPSARGTDTQYF
TRBJ1-1 | . | many | TRBV6-2/TRBV6-3 | TGTGCCAGCCTAATGGCGGCACACACTGAAGCTTTCTTT | CASLMAAHTEAFF
TRBJ1-2 | . | many | TRBV20-1 | TGCAGTGCTAGAGATGTGGGGGGTTATGACTATGGCTACACCTTC | CSARDVGGYDYGYTF
TRBJ2-1 | TRBD2 | many | TRBV5-1 | TGCGCCAGCAGCTTGGCGGCTAGCGGGCTCTACAATGAGCAGTTCTTC | CASSLAASGLYNEQFF